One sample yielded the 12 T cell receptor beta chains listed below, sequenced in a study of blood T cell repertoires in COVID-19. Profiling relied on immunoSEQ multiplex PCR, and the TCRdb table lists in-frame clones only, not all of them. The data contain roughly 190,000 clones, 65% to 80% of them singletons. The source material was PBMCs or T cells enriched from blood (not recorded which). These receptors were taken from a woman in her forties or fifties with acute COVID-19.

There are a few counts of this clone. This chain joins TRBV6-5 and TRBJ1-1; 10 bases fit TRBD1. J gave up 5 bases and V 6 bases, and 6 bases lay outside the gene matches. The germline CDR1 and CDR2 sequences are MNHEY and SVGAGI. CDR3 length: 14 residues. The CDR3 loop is CASRPWTGGTEAFF. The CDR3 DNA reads TGTGCCAGCAGGCCCTGGACAGGGGGGACTGAAGCTTTCTTT.

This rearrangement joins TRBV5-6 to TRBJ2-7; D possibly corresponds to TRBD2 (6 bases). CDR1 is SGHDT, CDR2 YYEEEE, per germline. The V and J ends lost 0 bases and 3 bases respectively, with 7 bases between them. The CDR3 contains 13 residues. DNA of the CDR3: TGTGCCAGCAGCTTGGTCGGGGGCTACGAGCAGTACGTC. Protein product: CASSLVGGYEQYV.

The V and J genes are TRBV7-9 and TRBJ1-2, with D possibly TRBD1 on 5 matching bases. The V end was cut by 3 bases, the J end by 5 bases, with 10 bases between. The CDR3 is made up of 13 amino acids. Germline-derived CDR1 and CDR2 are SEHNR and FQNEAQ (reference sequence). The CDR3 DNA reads TGTGCCAGCAGCTTCTCGCAGGGTTATGGCTACACCTTC. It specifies CASSFSQGYGYTF.

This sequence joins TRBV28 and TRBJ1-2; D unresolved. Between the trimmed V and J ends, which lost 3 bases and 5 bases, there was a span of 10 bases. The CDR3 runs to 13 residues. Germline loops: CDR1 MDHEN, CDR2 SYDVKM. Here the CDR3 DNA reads TGTGCCAGCAGTTTGGGTAGCCCGTATGGCTACACCTTC. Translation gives CASSLGSPYGYTF.

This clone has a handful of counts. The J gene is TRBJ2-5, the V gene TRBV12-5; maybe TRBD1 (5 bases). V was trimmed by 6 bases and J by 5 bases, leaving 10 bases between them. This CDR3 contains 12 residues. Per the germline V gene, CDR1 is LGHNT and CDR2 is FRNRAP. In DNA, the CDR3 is TGTGCTAGTGGCCTGGGGCGCGAGACCCAGTACTTC. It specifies CASGLGRETQYF.

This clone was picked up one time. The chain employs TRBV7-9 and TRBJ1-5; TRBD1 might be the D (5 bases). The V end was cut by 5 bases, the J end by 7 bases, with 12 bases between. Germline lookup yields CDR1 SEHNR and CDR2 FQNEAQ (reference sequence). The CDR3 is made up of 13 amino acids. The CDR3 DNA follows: TGTGCCAGCAGCCCGGGGGAAGCGCAGCCCCAGCATTTT. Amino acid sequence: CASSPGEAQPQHF. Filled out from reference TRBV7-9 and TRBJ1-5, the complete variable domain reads DTGVSQNPRHKITKRGQNVTFRCDPISEHNRLYWYRQTLGQGPEFLTYFQNEAQLEKSRLLSDRFSAERPKGSFSTLEIQRTEQGDSAMYLCASSPGEAQPQHFGDGTRLSIL.

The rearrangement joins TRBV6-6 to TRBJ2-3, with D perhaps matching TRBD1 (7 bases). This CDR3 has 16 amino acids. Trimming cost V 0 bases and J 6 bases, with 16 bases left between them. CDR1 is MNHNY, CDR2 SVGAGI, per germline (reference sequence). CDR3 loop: CASSYSARGVSDTQYF. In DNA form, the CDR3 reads TGTGCCAGCAGTTACTCGGCCAGGGGGGTCTCGGATACGCAGTATTTT.

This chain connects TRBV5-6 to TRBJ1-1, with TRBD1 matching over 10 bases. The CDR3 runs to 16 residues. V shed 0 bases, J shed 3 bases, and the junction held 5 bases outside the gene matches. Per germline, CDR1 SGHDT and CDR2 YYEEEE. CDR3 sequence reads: CASSLGGTGEHTEAFF. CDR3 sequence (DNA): TGTGCCAGCAGCTTGGGAGGGACAGGGGAACACACTGAAGCTTTCTTT. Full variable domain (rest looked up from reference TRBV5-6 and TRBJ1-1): DAGVTQSPTHLIKTRGQQVTLRCSPKSGHDTVSWYQQALGQGPQFIFQYYEEEERQRGNFPDRFSGHQFPNYSSELNVNALLLGDSALYLCASSLGGTGEHTEAFFGQGTRLTVV.

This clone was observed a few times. In DNA form, the CDR3 reads TGTGCCAGCAAGGAATGGGGCGGAGATACGCAGTATTTT. It codes for CASKEWGGDTQYF. The chain uses TRBV5-4 and TRBJ2-3; D is perhaps TRBD1 (5 bases). Germline V gene lookup returns CDR1 SGHNT and CDR2 YYREEE (reference sequence). The V end lost 6 bases, the J end lost 5 bases, and 13 bases lay between the germline ends. CDR3 length: 13 residues.

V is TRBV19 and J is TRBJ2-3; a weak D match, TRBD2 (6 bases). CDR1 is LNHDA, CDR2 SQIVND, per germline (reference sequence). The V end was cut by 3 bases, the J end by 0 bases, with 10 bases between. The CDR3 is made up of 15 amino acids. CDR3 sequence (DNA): TGTGCCAGTAGTATCGGGAGATCTAGCACAGATACGCAGTATTTT. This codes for CASSIGRSSTDTQYF.

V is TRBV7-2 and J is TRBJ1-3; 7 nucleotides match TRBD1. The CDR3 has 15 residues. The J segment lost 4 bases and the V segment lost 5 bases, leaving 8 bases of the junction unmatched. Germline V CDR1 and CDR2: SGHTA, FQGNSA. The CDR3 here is CASSLTGDSGNTIYF. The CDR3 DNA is TGTGCCAGCAGCCTTACAGGGGACTCCGGAAACACCATATATTTT. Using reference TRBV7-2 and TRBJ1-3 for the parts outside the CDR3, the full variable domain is GAGVSQSPSNKVTEKGKDVELRCDPISGHTALYWYRQSLGQGLEFLIYFQGNSAPDKSGLPSDRFSAERTGGSVSTLTIQRTQQEDSAVYLCASSLTGDSGNTIYFGEGSWLTVV.

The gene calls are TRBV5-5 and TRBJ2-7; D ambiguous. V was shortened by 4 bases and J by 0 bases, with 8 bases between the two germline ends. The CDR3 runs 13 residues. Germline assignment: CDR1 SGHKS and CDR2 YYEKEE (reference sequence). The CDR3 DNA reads TGTGCCAGCAGCCCAGCGAACTCCTACGAGCAGTACGTC. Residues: CASSPANSYEQYV.